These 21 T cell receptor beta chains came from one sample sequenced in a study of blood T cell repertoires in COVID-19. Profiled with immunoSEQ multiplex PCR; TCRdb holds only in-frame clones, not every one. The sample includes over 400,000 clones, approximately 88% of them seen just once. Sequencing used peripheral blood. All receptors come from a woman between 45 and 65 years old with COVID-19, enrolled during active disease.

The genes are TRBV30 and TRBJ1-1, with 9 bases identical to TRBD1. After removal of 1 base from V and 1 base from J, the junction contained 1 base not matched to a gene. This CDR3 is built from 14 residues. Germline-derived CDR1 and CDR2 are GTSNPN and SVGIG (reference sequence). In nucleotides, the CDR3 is TGTGCCTGGAGTGACAGGGGGCGGAACACTGAAGCTTTCTTT. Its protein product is CAWSDRGRNTEAFF.

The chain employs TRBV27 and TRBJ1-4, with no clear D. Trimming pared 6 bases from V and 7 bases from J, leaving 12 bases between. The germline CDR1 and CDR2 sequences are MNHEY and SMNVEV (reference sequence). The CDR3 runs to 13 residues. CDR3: CASRGDTSEKLFF. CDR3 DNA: TGTGCCAGCAGGGGAGACACCAGTGAAAAACTGTTTTTT. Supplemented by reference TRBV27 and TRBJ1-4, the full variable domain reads EAQVTQNPRYLITVTGKKLTVTCSQNMNHEYMSWYRQDPGLGLRQIYYSMNVEVTDKGDVPEGYKVSRKEKRNFPLILESPSPNQTSLYFCASRGDTSEKLFFGSGTQLSVL.

The CDR3 DNA follows: TGCGCCGGCCGGGACAGGAGCTCCTACAATGAGCAGTTCTTC. Protein product: CAGRDRSSYNEQFF. The V call is TRBV5-1, the J call TRBJ2-1, with 8 bases fitting TRBD1. The CDR3 consists of 14 residues. CDR1 and CDR2 (germline): SGHRS, YFSETQ. V trimming: 10 bases; J trimming: 0 bases; junction bases outside the gene matches: 6.

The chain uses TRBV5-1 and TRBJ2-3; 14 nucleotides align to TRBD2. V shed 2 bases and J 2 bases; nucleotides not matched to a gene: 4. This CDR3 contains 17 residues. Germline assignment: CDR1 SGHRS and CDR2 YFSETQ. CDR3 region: CASSLRTSGGPTDTQYF. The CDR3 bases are TGCGCCAGCAGCTTAAGGACTAGCGGGGGGCCCACAGATACGCAGTATTTT.

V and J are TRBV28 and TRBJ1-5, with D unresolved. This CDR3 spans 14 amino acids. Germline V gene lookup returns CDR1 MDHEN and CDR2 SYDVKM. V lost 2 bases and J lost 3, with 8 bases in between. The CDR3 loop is CASSLGGLNQPQHF. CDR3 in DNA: TGTGCCAGCAGTTTAGGAGGGCTCAATCAGCCCCAGCATTTT.

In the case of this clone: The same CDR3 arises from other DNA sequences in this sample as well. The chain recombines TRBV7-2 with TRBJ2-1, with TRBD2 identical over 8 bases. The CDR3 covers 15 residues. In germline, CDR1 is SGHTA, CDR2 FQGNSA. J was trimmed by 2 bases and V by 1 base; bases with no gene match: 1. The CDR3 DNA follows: TGTGCCAGCAGCTTAGGAGCGGGGGCCTACAATGAGCAGTTCTTC. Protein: CASSLGAGAYNEQFF.

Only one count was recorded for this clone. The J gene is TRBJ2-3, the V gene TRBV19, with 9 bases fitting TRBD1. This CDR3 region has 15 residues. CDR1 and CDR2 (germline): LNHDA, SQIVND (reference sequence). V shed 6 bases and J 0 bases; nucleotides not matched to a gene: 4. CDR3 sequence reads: CASRSTGGSTDTQYF. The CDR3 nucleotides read TGTGCCAGTAGGTCCACAGGGGGCAGCACAGATACGCAGTATTTT. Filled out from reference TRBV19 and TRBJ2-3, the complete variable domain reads DGGITQSPKYLFRKEGQNVTLSCEQNLNHDAMYWYRQDPGQGLRLIYYSQIVNDFQKGDIAEGYSVSREKKESFPLTVTSAQKNPTAFYLCASRSTGGSTDTQYFGPGTRLTVL.

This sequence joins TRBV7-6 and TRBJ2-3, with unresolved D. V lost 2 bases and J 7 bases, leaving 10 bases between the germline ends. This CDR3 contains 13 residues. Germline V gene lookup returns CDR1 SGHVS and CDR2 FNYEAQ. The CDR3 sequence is CASSLYLANTQYF. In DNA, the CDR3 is TGTGCCAGCAGCTTATACCTTGCTAATACGCAGTATTTT.

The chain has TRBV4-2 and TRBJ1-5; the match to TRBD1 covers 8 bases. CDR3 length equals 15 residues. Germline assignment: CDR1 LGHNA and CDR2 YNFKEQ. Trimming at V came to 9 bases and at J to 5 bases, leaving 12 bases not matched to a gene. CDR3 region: CASASRQGLDQPQHF. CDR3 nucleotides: TGTGCCAGTGCCAGCCGACAGGGGTTGGATCAGCCCCAGCATTTT.

The CDR3 DNA follows: TGTGCCAGCAGCCCACTAAACGAGAACACTGAAGCTTTCTTT. It encodes CASSPLNENTEAFF. The V and J genes are TRBV9 and TRBJ1-1, with D unresolved. The ends were cut back, 4 bases at V and 1 base at J, with 11 bases in the middle. This CDR3 has 14 residues. CDR1 is SGDLS and CDR2 is YYNGEE in the germline V gene.

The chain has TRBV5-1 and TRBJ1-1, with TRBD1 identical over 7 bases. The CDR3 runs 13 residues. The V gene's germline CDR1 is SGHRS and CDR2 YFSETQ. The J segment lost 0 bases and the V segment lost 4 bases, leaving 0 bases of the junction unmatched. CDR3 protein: CASSGTVNTEAFF. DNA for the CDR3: TGCGCCAGCAGCGGGACAGTGAACACTGAAGCTTTCTTT. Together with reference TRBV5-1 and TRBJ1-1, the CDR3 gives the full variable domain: KAGVTQTPRYLIKTRGQQVTLSCSPISGHRSVSWYQQTPGQGLQFLFEYFSETQRNKGNFPGRFSGRQFSNSRSEMNVSTLELGDSALYLCASSGTVNTEAFFGQGTRLTVV.

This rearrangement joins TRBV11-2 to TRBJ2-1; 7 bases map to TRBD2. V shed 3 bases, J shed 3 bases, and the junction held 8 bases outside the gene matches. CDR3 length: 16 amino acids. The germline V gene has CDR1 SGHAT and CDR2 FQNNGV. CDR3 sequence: CASSFGQAGSYNEQFF. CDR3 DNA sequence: TGTGCCAGCAGCTTCGGTCAAGCGGGGAGCTACAATGAGCAGTTCTTC.

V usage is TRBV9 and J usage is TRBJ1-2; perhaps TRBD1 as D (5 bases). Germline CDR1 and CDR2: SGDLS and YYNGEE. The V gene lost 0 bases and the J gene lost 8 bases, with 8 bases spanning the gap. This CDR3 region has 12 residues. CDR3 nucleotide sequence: TGTGCCAGCAGCGTAGCAGGGATGGGCTACACCTTC. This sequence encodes CASSVAGMGYTF.

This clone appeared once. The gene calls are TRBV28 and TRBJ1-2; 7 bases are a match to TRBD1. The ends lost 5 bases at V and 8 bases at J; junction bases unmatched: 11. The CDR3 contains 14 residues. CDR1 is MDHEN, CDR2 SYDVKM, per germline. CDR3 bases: TGTGCCAGCAGTGTCGAAGGACAGGTGGGCGGCTACACCTTC. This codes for CASSVEGQVGGYTF.

CDR3 sequence: CASSLLFPQGANNEQFF. DNA of the CDR3: TGTGCCAGCAGCTTACTCTTTCCCCAGGGGGCTAACAATGAGCAGTTCTTC. This chain joins TRBV7-3 and TRBJ2-1, with 8 bases aligning to TRBD1. Germline lookup yields CDR1 SGHTA and CDR2 FQGTGA. Unmatched junction bases numbered 11, after V lost 2 bases and J lost 5 bases. This CDR3 has 17 amino acids.

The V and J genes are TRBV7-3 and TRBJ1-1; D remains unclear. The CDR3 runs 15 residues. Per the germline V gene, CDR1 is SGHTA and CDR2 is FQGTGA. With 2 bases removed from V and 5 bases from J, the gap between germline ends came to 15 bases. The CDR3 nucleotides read TGTGCCAGCAGCTTAGGAGGGTACTTGGGGACTGAAGCTTTCTTT. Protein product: CASSLGGYLGTEAFF.

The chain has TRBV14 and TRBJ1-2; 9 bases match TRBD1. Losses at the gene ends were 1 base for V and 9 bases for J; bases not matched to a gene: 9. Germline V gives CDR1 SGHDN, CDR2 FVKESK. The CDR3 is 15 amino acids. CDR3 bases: TGTGCCAGCAGCCAAGGAGGGACAGGGTCCCCGAGCTACACCTTC. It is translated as CASSQGGTGSPSYTF.

CDR3 DNA: TGTGCCAGCAGTCGACAGGGGTTGAACACCGGGGAGCTGTTTTTT. Translating gives CASSRQGLNTGELFF. V gene TRBV6-5 combines with J gene TRBJ2-2; 8 bases are a match to TRBD1. CDR3 length equals 15 residues. Germline values: CDR1 MNHEY, CDR2 SVGAGI. With V trimmed by 5 bases and J by 1 base, 3 bases remained unmatched.

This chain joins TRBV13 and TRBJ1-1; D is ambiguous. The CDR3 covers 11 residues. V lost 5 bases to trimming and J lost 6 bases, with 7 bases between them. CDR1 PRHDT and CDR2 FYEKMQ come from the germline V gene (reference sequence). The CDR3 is CASSEASEAFF. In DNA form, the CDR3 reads TGTGCCAGCAGCGAGGCTTCTGAAGCTTTCTTT.

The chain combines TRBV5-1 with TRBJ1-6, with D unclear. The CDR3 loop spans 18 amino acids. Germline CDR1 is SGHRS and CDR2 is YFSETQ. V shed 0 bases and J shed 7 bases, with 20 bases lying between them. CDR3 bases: TGCGCCAGCAGCTTGGGCGTTAGGGCCTTAGGGAGGAATTCACCCCTCCACTTT. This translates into CASSLGVRALGRNSPLHF.

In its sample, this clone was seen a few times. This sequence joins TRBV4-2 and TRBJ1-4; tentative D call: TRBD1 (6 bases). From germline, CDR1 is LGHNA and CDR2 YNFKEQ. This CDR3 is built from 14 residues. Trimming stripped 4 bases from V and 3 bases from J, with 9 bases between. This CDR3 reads CASSPRTANEKLFF. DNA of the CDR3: TGTGCCAGCAGCCCCCGGACAGCTAATGAAAAACTGTTTTTT.